This T cell receptor beta chain was identified during a study of blood T cells in healthy people across ages. With a J-beta primer mix and a sample-barcoded 5' primer, a second PCR ran about 6 to 11 cycles. A tag from a template-switch adaptor with 12 random nucleotides marked each cDNA molecule. TCRdb re-derived calls from the 5' RACE reads in MiXCR, one entry per CDR3 protein. There are around 1,100,000 distinct CDR3 sequences in the sample; about two fifths occur only once, and around 13% lies in the top ten. The individuals who served as donors were healthy Caucasians living in Russia, aged roughly 6 to 95. PBMCs numbering at least 7 million were isolated per sample. General study findings and limits: The study found more naive CD4+ cells and higher diversity in long-lived than aged donors.

This clonotype was observed a few times. Its antigen is still unknown. Sequencing was performed on blood. This TCR was sampled from a man aged 18 to 30 in good health.

This chain's CDR3 is CASSPVGGWDTQYF. Here the CDR3 DNA reads TGTGCCAGCAGCCCGGTGGGGGGTTGGGATACGCAGTATTTT. The chain employs TRBV7-9 and TRBJ2-3; D is possibly TRBD2 (6 bases). The CDR3 covers 14 residues. Germline assignment: CDR1 SEHNR and CDR2 FQNEAQ (reference sequence). V was cut by 5 bases and J by 6 bases, with 15 bases left in between.